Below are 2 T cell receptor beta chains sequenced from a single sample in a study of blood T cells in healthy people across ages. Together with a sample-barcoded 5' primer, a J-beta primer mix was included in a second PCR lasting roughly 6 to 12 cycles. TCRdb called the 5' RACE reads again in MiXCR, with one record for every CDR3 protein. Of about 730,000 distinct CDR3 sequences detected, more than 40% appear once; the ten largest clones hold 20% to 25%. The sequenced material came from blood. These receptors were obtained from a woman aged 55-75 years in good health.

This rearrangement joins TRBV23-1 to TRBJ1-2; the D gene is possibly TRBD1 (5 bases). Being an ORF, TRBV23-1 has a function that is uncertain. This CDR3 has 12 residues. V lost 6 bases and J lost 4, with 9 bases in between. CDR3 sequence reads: CASRRGGYGYTF. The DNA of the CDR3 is TGCGCCAGCAGAAGGGGTGGCTATGGCTACACCTTC.

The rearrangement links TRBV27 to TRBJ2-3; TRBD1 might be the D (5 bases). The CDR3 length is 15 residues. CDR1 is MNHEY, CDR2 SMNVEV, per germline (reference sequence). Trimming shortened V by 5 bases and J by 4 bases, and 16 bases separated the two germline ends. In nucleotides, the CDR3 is TGTGCCAGCAGTGGGCAGACTTCAGGGCCAGATACGCAGTATTTT. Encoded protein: CASSGQTSGPDTQYF.